Listed here are 10 T cell receptor beta chains from one sample, sequenced in a study of cytotoxic CD8 clonotypes in ibrutinib-treated CLL. Repertoires were generated with immunoSEQ multiplex PCR, while TCRdb's copy carries only in-frame clones and drops some. The data contain fewer than 400,000 clones, roughly 67% of them singletons. Sample: PBMCs, taken after 36 months of ibrutinib treatment. The receptors were sampled from a human donor with chronic lymphocytic leukemia.

The rearrangement uses TRBV11-2 and TRBJ1-3; TRBD1 aligns across 7 bases. Germline V CDR1 and CDR2: SGHAT, FQNNGV. Trimming cost V 6 bases and J 0 bases; bases outside gene matches: 11. This CDR3 comprises 17 residues. The DNA for the CDR3 is TGTGCCAGCAGTCCAACCGGGACAGCCATCTCTGGAAACACCATATATTTT. The encoded protein is CASSPTGTAISGNTIYF.

The count of this clone is one. J is TRBJ2-1 and V is TRBV7-8; 12 bases are shared with TRBD2. Germline CDR1 reads SGHVS; CDR2 reads FQNEAQ. The V and J ends lost 2 bases and 8 bases, in that order; junction bases with no gene match: 16. This CDR3 has 19 amino acids. CDR3 DNA sequence: TGTGCCAGCAGCTTATTGACGATAATGGGGACTAGCGGGCACGATGAGCAGTTCTTC. As protein: CASSLLTIMGTSGHDEQFF.

This clone was counted a single time. The CDR3 protein is CASSIGGGPYNEQFF. The CDR3 DNA is TGTGCCAGCAGTATCGGGGGAGGGCCCTACAATGAGCAGTTCTTC. V gene TRBV6-5 combines with J gene TRBJ2-1; TRBD2 matches 7 bases. The junction had 6 bases not matched to a gene; V was cut back by 5 bases and J by 2 bases. The CDR3 sequence is 15 residues long. CDR1 is MNHEY and CDR2 is SVGAGI in the germline V gene.

The chain joins TRBV6-5 to TRBJ1-2; the D gene is possibly TRBD1 (5 bases). Germline loops: CDR1 MNHEY, CDR2 SVGAGI. Trimming took off 0 bases at V and 3 bases at J, with 11 bases between the two ends. The CDR3 runs 15 residues. For the CDR3, the DNA is TGTGCCAGCAGTTACTCTGCAGGGTCGGACTATGGCTACACCTTC. Protein: CASSYSAGSDYGYTF.

V usage is TRBV19 and J usage is TRBJ1-1, with 7 positions matching TRBD1. Germline trimming cut 3 bases from V and 4 bases from J; bases unmatched to any gene: 2. Germline V CDR1 and CDR2: LNHDA, SQIVND (reference sequence). The CDR3 has 13 amino acids. The CDR3 is CASSIKGATEAFF. The CDR3 nucleotides are TGTGCCAGTAGTATCAAGGGGGCCACTGAAGCTTTCTTT.

The V and J genes are TRBV27 and TRBJ2-1; D unclear. The CDR3 covers 13 residues. Trimming took off 1 base at V and 10 bases at J, with 11 bases between the two ends. Germline CDR1 reads MNHEY; CDR2 reads SMNVEV (reference sequence). The DNA for the CDR3 is TGTGCCAGCAGTTTATTATCAATGCGGGAGCAGTTCTTC. Protein sequence: CASSLLSMREQFF.

J is TRBJ2-5 and V is TRBV5-6; D might be TRBD2 (6 bases). From germline, CDR1 is SGHDT and CDR2 YYEEEE. Trimming left V 1 base short and J 5 bases short, with 6 bases between. The length of the CDR3 is 12 residues. The CDR3 protein is CASSLSGETQYF. The DNA of the CDR3 is TGTGCCAGCAGCTTGAGCGGGGAGACCCAGTACTTC.

In its sample, this clone was seen once. The chain has TRBV29-1 and TRBJ2-7, with D possibly matching TRBD1 (5 bases). The CDR3 consists of 16 residues. V lost 4 bases to trimming and J lost 0 bases, with 19 bases between them. Germline V gene sequence: CDR1 SQVTM, CDR2 ANQGSEA. The CDR3: CSVVPVGRESSYEQYF. The DNA for the CDR3 is TGCAGCGTTGTTCCCGTTGGCAGGGAAAGCTCCTACGAGCAGTACTTC.

The chain carries TRBV9 and TRBJ2-3, with D uncertain. Looked up from germline, CDR1 is SGDLS and CDR2 is YYNGEE. The length of the CDR3 is 12 residues. Trimming took 5 bases from V and 5 from J, leaving 9 bases between them. CDR3 in DNA: TGTGCCAGCAGGGCAGGCGGAGATACGCAGTATTTT. Translation: CASRAGGDTQYF.

The V call is TRBV10-3, the J call TRBJ2-5; TRBD1 agrees at 8 bases. This CDR3 is built from 13 residues. Trimming cost V 7 bases and J 1 base; bases outside gene matches: 2. The V gene's germline CDR1 is ENHRY and CDR2 SYGVKD. As DNA, the CDR3 is TGTGCCATCACCGACAGGGGCCAAGAGACCCAGTACTTC. Its translation is CAITDRGQETQYF.